The 23 T cell receptor beta chains below all came from one sample that was sequenced in a study of PD-1 blockade in classical Hodgkin lymphoma. Time point reported: cycle 4 day 1 (C4D1), after 5 to 7 weeks of nivolumab. All trial patients relapsed after autologous stem cell transplantation. Here immunoSEQ multiplex PCR was the method, and the copy in TCRdb shows in-frame clones only, minus some. The table has about 44,000 clones, around 64% seen once. The sample consisted of peripheral blood mononuclear cells (PBMCs), taken before the fourth cycle of nivolumab. All receptors derive from a human donor with classical Hodgkin lymphoma.

This clone has a handful of counts. The chain is built from TRBV6-6 and TRBJ1-6, with D maybe TRBD1 (5 bases). The CDR3 covers 14 residues. Germline V CDR1 and CDR2: MNHNY, SVGAGI (reference sequence). V was pared by 6 bases and J by 6 bases, with 12 bases between. CDR3: CASREDGTNSPLHF. CDR3 nucleotides: TGTGCCAGCAGGGAGGACGGGACTAATTCACCCCTCCACTTT.

The chain combines TRBV27 with TRBJ2-7, with 7 bases aligning to TRBD2. With 0 bases clipped from V and 4 bases from J, the junction kept 3 bases outside the gene matches. The V gene's germline CDR1 is MNHEY and CDR2 SMNVEV (reference sequence). The CDR3 length is 14 residues. In DNA, the CDR3 is TGTGCCAGCAGTTTATCCTCGGGGGGTTACGAGCAGTACTTC. This codes for CASSLSSGGYEQYF.

The chain has TRBV18 and TRBJ1-2, with TRBD1 matching 8 bases. Germline V gene sequence: CDR1 KGHSH, CDR2 LQKENI. CDR3 size: 13 residues. V lost 6 bases, J lost 3 bases, and 3 bases stayed unmatched. The CDR3 DNA is TGTGCCAGCTCCGAGGACAGGGACTATGGCTACACCTTC. As protein: CASSEDRDYGYTF.

This clone was seen more than once but under ten times. The chain combines TRBV6-6 with TRBJ1-2; 7 bases align to TRBD1. V dropped 5 bases and J dropped 5; count of bases not matched to a gene: 11. Per the germline V gene, CDR1 is MNHNY and CDR2 is SVGAGI (reference sequence). CDR3 size: 15 residues. CDR3 DNA: TGTGCCAGCAGTACCGCGACAGGGTTCGTTTATGGCTACACCTTC. It yields the protein CASSTATGFVYGYTF.

V is TRBV2 and J is TRBJ1-1, with D maybe TRBD1 (6 bases). The CDR3 totals 15 residues. V was clipped by 2 bases and J by 2 bases, with 12 bases between them. In germline, CDR1 is SNHLY, CDR2 FYNNEI. The CDR3 here is CASSESDRHNTEAFF. The CDR3 DNA reads TGTGCCAGCAGTGAATCTGACAGGCATAACACTGAAGCTTTCTTT.

This clone occurred once. V and J are TRBV19 and TRBJ2-3; TRBD1 agrees at 8 bases. After removal of 4 bases from V and 10 bases from J, the junction contained 10 bases not matched to a gene. Per the germline V gene, CDR1 is LNHDA and CDR2 is SQIVND (reference sequence). CDR3 size: 14 residues. This CDR3 reads CASSTAGGRVPQYF. The CDR3 coding sequence is TGTGCCAGTAGTACAGCAGGGGGCCGGGTTCCGCAGTATTTT. Combining the CDR3 with reference TRBV19 and TRBJ2-3 gives the whole variable domain DGGITQSPKYLFRKEGQNVTLSCEQNLNHDAMYWYRQDPGQGLRLIYYSQIVNDFQKGDIAEGYSVSREKKESFPLTVTSAQKNPTAFYLCASSTAGGRVPQYFGPGTRLTVL.

This clone was recorded at least ten times. The J gene is TRBJ2-5, the V gene TRBV6-1; D is unresolved. The germline V gene encodes CDR1 MNHNS and CDR2 SASEGT. The CDR3 consists of 15 residues. V was shortened by 3 bases and J by 1 base, with 12 bases between the two germline ends. The CDR3 spells CASSDSRRGQETQYF. DNA for the CDR3: TGTGCCAGCAGTGATAGCAGGCGCGGCCAAGAGACCCAGTACTTC.

The CDR3 DNA follows: TGTGCCAGCTCACTTTCCGGGACAAGCTACGAGCAGTACTTC. Translated: CASSLSGTSYEQYF. The chain joins TRBV18 to TRBJ2-7; TRBD1 is a possible D gene (6 bases). V was cut by 4 bases and J by 3 bases, with 13 bases left in between. The CDR3 is 14 residues long. CDR1 and CDR2 (germline): KGHSH, LQKENI. The whole variable domain, filled in from reference TRBV18 and TRBJ2-7, reads NAGVMQNPRHLVRRRGQEARLRCSPMKGHSHVYWYRQLPEEGLKFMVYLQKENIIDESGMPKERFSAEFPKEGPSILRIQQVVRGDSAAYFCASSLSGTSYEQYFGPGTRLTVT.

This chain joins TRBV5-2 and TRBJ1-2. TRBV5-2 is given as a pseudogene. The CDR3 has 16 amino acids. CDR3 sequence: CASNYVGEYETYGYTF. CDR3 DNA: TGTGCCAGCAATTACGTTGGAGAGTACGAGACCTATGGCTACACCTTC.

The J gene is TRBJ2-2, the V gene TRBV7-6; possible D gene TRBD2, 5 bases. The CDR3 has 14 amino acids. V was trimmed by 0 bases and J by 6 bases, leaving 8 bases between them. Germline V gives CDR1 SGHVS, CDR2 FNYEAQ. This CDR3 reads CASSLALRAGELFF. CDR3 in DNA: TGTGCCAGCAGCTTAGCGTTGCGGGCCGGGGAGCTGTTTTTT.

The genes are TRBV30 and TRBJ2-7, with 7 bases fitting TRBD1. The ends lost 3 bases at V and 3 bases at J; junction bases unmatched: 5. There are 13 residues in the CDR3. Germline V gene sequence: CDR1 GTSNPN, CDR2 SVGIG (reference sequence). CDR3 region: CAWRGDRVYEQYF. CDR3 in DNA: TGTGCCTGGAGGGGAGACAGGGTCTACGAGCAGTACTTC.

This clone was observed a handful of times. This chain connects TRBV29-1 to TRBJ1-5; TRBD1 might be the D (5 bases). There are 13 residues in the CDR3. Germline values: CDR1 SQVTM, CDR2 ANQGSEA. Trimming took off 3 bases at V and 6 bases at J, with 12 bases between the two ends. As DNA, the CDR3 is TGCAGCGTTGAGTTACAGGTTGGTCAGCCCCAGCATTTT. Translating it yields CSVELQVGQPQHF.

This chain's CDR3 is CASRSTSGSVTDTQYF. CDR3 sequence (DNA): TGTGCCAGCAGATCGACTAGCGGGAGTGTCACAGATACGCAGTATTTT. J is TRBJ2-3 and V is TRBV25-1; TRBD2 matches at 12 bases. Germline CDR1 MGHDK, CDR2 SYGVNS. CDR3 length: 16 residues. V lost 6 bases, J lost 2 bases, and 6 bases stayed unmatched.

This clone is categorized as medium-sized. The chain is built from TRBV6-5 and TRBJ2-7; D is tentatively TRBD1 or TRBD2 (6 bases each). Germline lookup yields CDR1 MNHEY and CDR2 SVGAGI. V was trimmed by 0 bases and J by 0 bases, leaving 12 bases between them. There are 16 residues in the CDR3. The CDR3 nucleotides are TGTGCCAGCAGTTACTCGTCCGGGGGCCCCTCCTACGAGCAGTACTTC. The encoded protein is CASSYSSGGPSYEQYF.

This clone has ten or more counts. The J gene is TRBJ2-2, the V gene TRBV4-3, with D possibly being TRBD2 (5 bases). The CDR3 totals 15 residues. Germline loops: CDR1 LGHNA, CDR2 YSLEER. The ends were cut back, 0 bases at V and 7 bases at J, with 12 bases in the middle. DNA for the CDR3: TGCGCCAGCAGCCAAGACTATCCCCGGGGCGGGGAGCTGTTTTTT. This sequence encodes CASSQDYPRGGELFF.

The chain is built from TRBV19 and TRBJ2-3, with TRBD1 matching 9 bases. With 3 bases clipped from V and 4 bases from J, the junction kept 5 bases outside the gene matches. The length of the CDR3 is 15 residues. Germline lookup yields CDR1 LNHDA and CDR2 SQIVND (reference sequence). The CDR3 sequence is CASSIAGTGSDTQYF. The CDR3 coding sequence is TGTGCCAGTAGTATTGCTGGGACAGGGTCAGATACGCAGTATTTT.

The chain is built from TRBV18 and TRBJ2-5; TRBD2 might be the D (5 bases). Germline V lookup: CDR1 KGHSH, CDR2 LQKENI. This CDR3 has 13 amino acids. With 6 bases removed from V and 5 bases from J, the gap between germline ends came to 13 bases. CDR3 loop: CASSPGVAETQYF. For the CDR3, the DNA is TGTGCCAGCTCCCCCGGGGTAGCGGAGACCCAGTACTTC.

This clone occurred a few times. This same CDR3 is encoded by further DNA sequences in the sample. The V and J genes are TRBV30 and TRBJ2-7; 9 bases agree with TRBD1. The germline V gene has CDR1 GTSNPN and CDR2 SVGIG (reference sequence). V lost 2 bases to trimming and J lost 1 base; unmatched junction nucleotides: 3. CDR3 size: 14 residues. The CDR3 spells CAWSSGTGSYEQYF. CDR3 sequence (DNA): TGTGCCTGGAGTTCCGGGACAGGGTCCTACGAGCAGTACTTC.

This clone has only a few counts. This CDR3 reads CASSSIPLDRQLFF. DNA for the CDR3: TGTGCCAGCAGTTCTATTCCCCTCGACAGACAACTGTTTTTT. The chain uses TRBV28 and TRBJ1-4; tentative D call: TRBD1 (5 bases). Looked up from germline, CDR1 is MDHEN and CDR2 is SYDVKM. V was cut by 4 bases and J by 12 bases, with 18 bases left in between. The CDR3 sequence is 14 residues long.

This chain uses TRBV12-5 with TRBJ2-5; 9 bases match TRBD2. The V gene's germline CDR1 is LGHNT and CDR2 FRNRAP. The ends lost 8 bases at V and 5 bases at J; junction bases unmatched: 6. The CDR3 is 13 amino acids. CDR3 in DNA: TGTGCTAGTTGTAGCGGGAGCCACGAGACCCAGTACTTC. It yields the protein CASCSGSHETQYF.

V and J are TRBV7-9 and TRBJ1-2, with D tentatively TRBD1 (6 bases). CDR3 length: 15 amino acids. Trimming removed 3 bases at V and 3 bases at J, with 14 bases between. The germline CDR1 and CDR2 sequences are SEHNR and FQNEAQ (reference sequence). CDR3 amino acids: CASSFTQGRDYGYTF. CDR3 DNA: TGTGCCAGCAGCTTCACGCAGGGGAGGGACTATGGCTACACCTTC.

This clone is medium-sized. The gene calls are TRBV28 and TRBJ1-2, with D perhaps TRBD1 (6 bases). Trimming stripped 3 bases from V and 0 bases from J, with 11 bases between. The germline CDR1 and CDR2 sequences are MDHEN and SYDVKM. This CDR3 has 15 amino acids. CDR3 sequence reads: CASSFLDRSNYGYTF. The CDR3 nucleotides are TGTGCCAGCAGTTTCTTGGACAGATCTAACTATGGCTACACCTTC.

On this clone: The identical CDR3 is also encoded by other nucleotide sequences in the sample. The chain has TRBV5-6 and TRBJ2-3; 10 bases line up with TRBD1. The ends lost 5 bases at V and 3 bases at J; junction bases unmatched: 3. The germline V gene has CDR1 SGHDT and CDR2 YYEEEE. The CDR3 sequence is 14 residues long. The CDR3 spells CASSGGQGTDTQYF. CDR3 nucleotides: TGTGCCAGCAGTGGGGGACAGGGGACAGATACGCAGTATTTT.